The rows below give T cell receptor beta chains drawn from one sample of a study of technical replicates of blood from a few donors. Sequencing used immunoSEQ multiplex PCR; TCRdb keeps in-frame clones, though not all of them. The data hold about 64,000 clones, with 75% to 90% observed a single time. The source material was PBMCs. The source of these receptors is a human donor in good health. Some clones in this sample may be carry-over from other donors' samples. Both conserved end residues are part of each CDR3. A D gene is named only where the DNA matches it firmly.

j_call v_call d_call cdr3_nt cdr3_aa
TRBJ2-7 TRBV9 . TGTGCCAGCAGCATCGGACAGATCTCCTACGAGCAGTACTTC CASSIGQISYEQYF
TRBJ1-4 TRBV5-4 . TGTGCCAGCAGCCAGGGAAGTAATGAAAAACTGTTTTTT CASSQGSNEKLFF
TRBJ1-2 TRBV11-2 . TGTGCCAGCAGCTCCACAAGGGGCAACTATGGCTACACCTTC CASSSTRGNYGYTF
TRBJ1-5 TRBV29-1 . TGCAGCGTCGCATCCTCAGGGAATCAGCCCCAGCATTTT CSVASSGNQPQHF
TRBJ1-1 TRBV7-6 TRBD1 TGTGCCAGCAGCACAGAAGGCTACAGGGGATTGACTGAAGCTTTCTTT CASSTEGYRGLTEAFF
TRBJ1-4 TRBV29-1 . TGCAGCGCTCAGGGGCCAGACGAAAAACTGTTTTTT CSAQGPDEKLFF
TRBJ2-1 TRBV2 . TGTGCCAGCAGGAGTGGGGGGGAGCAGTTCTTC CASRSGGEQFF
TRBJ1-2 TRBV9 TRBD1 TGTGCCAGCAGCGTGGACAGGAACTATGGCTACACCTTC CASSVDRNYGYTF
TRBJ2-7 TRBV10-2 TRBD2 TGCGCCAGCAAAATTAGCGGGAGGGGCTCCTACGAGCAGTACTTC CASKISGRGSYEQYF
TRBJ2-6 TRBV7-3 TRBD1 TGTGCCAGCAGCTTAACGTTGGGGACAGCCGATCTCTCTGGGGCCAACGTCCTGACTTTC CASSLTLGTADLSGANVLTF
TRBJ1-2 TRBV30 . TGTGCCTCTAACTTGGGCTCTCATGGCTACACCTTC CASNLGSHGYTF
TRBJ2-3 TRBV5-8 TRBD2 TGTGCCAGCAGCCCAGGACTAGCGGGAACAGATACGCAGTATTTT CASSPGLAGTDTQYF
TRBJ2-6 TRBV7-2 . TGTGCCAGCAGCTTAGTGGCAGGGGCTACCTCTGGGGCCAACGTCCTGACTTTC CASSLVAGATSGANVLTF